The 27 T cell receptor beta chains given below trace back to one sample, sequenced in a study of OX40 agonist ivuxolimab in advanced cancers. TCRdb's copy holds only in-frame clones and misses some; the assay was immunoSEQ multiplex PCR. The data contain 90,000 to 100,000 clones, around 95% of them singletons. This specimen consisted of CD4+ or CD8+ T cells sorted from blood, obtained in a trial of the OX40 agonist ivuxolimab. Receptors were obtained from an adult with an advanced solid tumor such as melanoma, head and neck, liver or kidney cancer.

V usage is TRBV5-6 and J usage is TRBJ2-1, with 8 bases lining up with TRBD2. The CDR3 spans 17 residues. CDR1 and CDR2 (germline): SGHDT, YYEEEE. After removal of 0 bases from V and 5 bases from J, the junction contained 10 bases not matched to a gene. The CDR3: CASSLAGETSADNEQFF. The CDR3 bases are TGTGCCAGCAGCTTGGCCGGCGAGACTAGCGCCGACAATGAGCAGTTCTTC.

The chain joins TRBV5-4 to TRBJ2-7, with D uncertain. The germline CDR1 and CDR2 sequences are SGHNT and YYREEE (reference sequence). V was pared by 7 bases and J by 5 bases, with 4 bases between. The CDR3 runs 9 residues. CDR3 amino acids: CASPHEQYF. CDR3 DNA: TGTGCCAGCCCCCACGAGCAGTACTTC.

The chain uses TRBV6-5 and TRBJ1-5; 8 bases align to TRBD1. The CDR3 extends over 15 amino acids. V was clipped by 5 bases and J by 1 base; unmatched bases: 4. Germline CDR1 reads MNHEY; CDR2 reads SVGAGI. The chain's CDR3 is CASSQWTGSNQPQHF. CDR3 coding DNA: TGTGCCAGCAGTCAATGGACAGGGAGCAATCAGCCCCAGCATTTT.

The gene calls are TRBV25-1 and TRBJ1-5; TRBD1 matches at 8 bases. The CDR3 spans 14 residues. The V gene end was trimmed by 4 bases and the J gene end by 7 bases; junction bases not matched to a gene: 6. Germline V gives CDR1 MGHDK, CDR2 SYGVNS. CDR3 coding DNA: TGTGCCAGCAGTGGACAGGGGTTAAAACAGCCCCAGCATTTT. Translating it yields CASSGQGLKQPQHF.

The CDR3 region is CASGWRGNEQFF. The CDR3 DNA follows: TGTGCCAGCGGATGGAGGGGCAATGAGCAGTTCTTC. V gene TRBV28 combines with J gene TRBJ2-1; possible D gene TRBD2, 6 bases. This CDR3 contains 12 residues. CDR1 and CDR2 from the germline V gene are MDHEN and SYDVKM. V was clipped by 8 bases and J by 6 bases, with 11 bases between them.

The genes are TRBV9 and TRBJ2-7, with D possibly being TRBD1 (6 bases). The CDR3 has 13 residues. V was clipped by 0 bases and J by 5 bases, with 9 bases between them. The germline gives CDR1 SGDLS, CDR2 YYNGEE. CDR3 bases: TGTGCCAGCAGCGTAGACAGGGCGGACGAGCAGTACTTC. It is translated as CASSVDRADEQYF.

The genes are TRBV29-1 and TRBJ2-7, with TRBD2 identical over 10 bases. The CDR3 spans 15 residues. CDR1 is SQVTM, CDR2 ANQGSEA, per germline. V lost 6 bases to trimming and J lost 1 base; unmatched junction nucleotides: 9. CDR3 in DNA: TGCAGCGTGGGGGGTAGTAGCGGGAGGTCCTACGAGCAGTACTTC. Translating gives CSVGGSSGRSYEQYF.

The V call is TRBV5-4, the J call TRBJ2-5; D unclear. The CDR3 sequence is 13 residues long. The germline V and J ends were trimmed by 4 bases and 5 bases, with 12 bases remaining between them. Germline CDR1 reads SGHNT; CDR2 reads YYREEE (reference sequence). The CDR3 DNA is TGTGCCAGCAGCCCCCCCCTGGGGGAGACCCAGTACTTC. This gives the protein CASSPPLGETQYF.

This chain joins TRBV7-8 and TRBJ2-3; 8 bases match TRBD2. The CDR3 is 16 amino acids. CDR1 is SGHVS, CDR2 FQNEAQ, per germline. J was trimmed by 6 bases and V by 2 bases; bases with no gene match: 10. The CDR3 loop reads CASSLSGAGARDTQYF. The CDR3 region has the DNA TGTGCCAGCAGCTTATCGGGAGCGGGAGCAAGGGATACGCAGTATTTT.

The rearrangement uses TRBV11-3 and TRBJ2-2; TRBD1 aligns across 7 bases. The length of the CDR3 is 17 residues. The ends lost 3 bases at V and 4 bases at J; junction bases unmatched: 11. Germline V lookup: CDR1 SGHNT, CDR2 YENEEA. CDR3 in amino acids: CASSLGRTGDITGELFF. The CDR3 DNA sequence: TGTGCCAGCAGCTTGGGGCGAACAGGGGACATCACCGGGGAGCTGTTTTTT.

V is TRBV19 and J is TRBJ1-1, with TRBD1 as a possible D gene (5 bases). The germline CDR1 and CDR2 sequences are LNHDA and SQIVND (reference sequence). The ends were cut back, 0 bases at V and 6 bases at J, with 14 bases in the middle. The CDR3 has 15 amino acids. The CDR3 sequence: CASSIEAGRSPEAFF. CDR3 in DNA: TGTGCCAGTAGTATAGAAGCAGGGCGGTCCCCTGAAGCTTTCTTT.

This clone was observed once. V usage is TRBV4-3 and J usage is TRBJ1-2, with a possible D match to TRBD1 (5 bases). Germline V gene data show CDR1 as LGHNA and CDR2 as YSLEER. The CDR3 extends over 15 amino acids. Trimming pared 0 bases from V and 10 bases from J, leaving 18 bases between. The CDR3 protein is CASSQDWGGRWAYTF. The DNA of the CDR3 is TGCGCCAGCAGCCAAGATTGGGGGGGGAGGTGGGCCTACACCTTC.

The CDR3 coding sequence is TGTGCCAGCAGTGAGGCGGACGGCCCCAATCAGCCCCAGCATTTT. It encodes CASSEADGPNQPQHF. The genes are TRBV6-1 and TRBJ1-5; no firm D call. The length of the CDR3 is 15 residues. V lost 3 bases to trimming and J lost 3 bases, with 12 bases between them. In germline, CDR1 is MNHNS, CDR2 SASEGT.

The chain employs TRBV28 and TRBJ2-3; perhaps D is TRBD1 or TRBD2 (7 bases each). V lost 4 bases and J 5 bases, leaving 13 bases between the germline ends. Germline loops: CDR1 MDHEN, CDR2 SYDVKM. The length of the CDR3 is 14 residues. The chain's CDR3 is CASSSAGGEDTQYF. The CDR3 nucleotides are TGTGCCAGCAGTTCGGCAGGGGGGGAAGATACGCAGTATTTT.

V usage is TRBV29-1 and J usage is TRBJ2-1, with a tentative D call TRBD1 (6 bases). The CDR3 has 14 amino acids. The V end lost 7 bases, the J end lost 3 bases, and 16 bases lay between the germline ends. Germline V gene lookup returns CDR1 SQVTM and CDR2 ANQGSEA. The CDR3 spells CSADPGHRYNEQFF. DNA for the CDR3: TGCAGCGCTGACCCGGGACACCGCTACAATGAGCAGTTCTTC.

The chain has TRBV7-7 and TRBJ2-1; possibly TRBD1 for D (6 bases). This CDR3 spans 15 amino acids. The V gene's germline CDR1 is SSHAT and CDR2 FNYEAQ (reference sequence). Trimming stripped 2 bases from V and 6 bases from J, with 14 bases between. The CDR3 nucleotides are TGTGCCAGCAGCTTATACCAGGGGCAGGGCAATGAGCAGTTCTTC. Amino acid sequence: CASSLYQGQGNEQFF.

V and J are TRBV27 and TRBJ2-7; D uncertain. The CDR3 totals 12 residues. The germline CDR1 and CDR2 sequences are MNHEY and SMNVEV (reference sequence). V was pared by 6 bases and J by 6 bases, with 12 bases between. The CDR3 sequence is CASSFPQGEQYF. DNA for the CDR3: TGTGCCAGCAGCTTCCCGCAAGGCGAGCAGTACTTC.

This clone was recorded once. The V call is TRBV10-2, the J call TRBJ2-7; tentative D call: TRBD2 (5 bases). Trimming cost V 4 bases and J 5 bases, with 15 bases left between them. Per germline, CDR1 WSHSY and CDR2 SAAADI. CDR3 size: 14 residues. CDR3 nucleotides: TGCGCCAGCAGTGTATCCCAGGACTGGAACGAGCAGTACTTC. Protein: CASSVSQDWNEQYF.

The rearrangement links TRBV30 to TRBJ2-1, with no clear D. The CDR3 is made up of 13 amino acids. With 0 bases removed from V and 6 bases from J, the gap between germline ends came to 9 bases. Germline V gives CDR1 GTSNPN, CDR2 SVGIG (reference sequence). The CDR3 spells CAWSVRSANEQFF. CDR3 coding DNA: TGTGCCTGGAGTGTACGGTCTGCCAATGAGCAGTTCTTC.

The J gene is TRBJ2-1, the V gene TRBV19; no reliable D call. This CDR3 has 14 residues. In germline, CDR1 is LNHDA, CDR2 SQIVND (reference sequence). Trimming took 6 bases from V and 2 from J, leaving 11 bases between them. This CDR3 reads CASSRNGPYNEQFF. The CDR3, as DNA: TGTGCCAGTAGCAGGAACGGACCCTACAATGAGCAGTTCTTC.

The chain recombines TRBV5-5 with TRBJ2-1; 13 bases line up with TRBD2. Germline V CDR1 and CDR2: SGHKS, YYEKEE (reference sequence). The CDR3 spans 17 residues. With 4 bases clipped from V and 3 bases from J, the junction kept 7 bases outside the gene matches. CDR3 in amino acids: CASSRTSGGPRYNEQFF. The CDR3 region has the DNA TGTGCCAGCAGCCGGACTAGCGGGGGACCCCGCTACAATGAGCAGTTCTTC.

V gene TRBV19 combines with J gene TRBJ2-7; TRBD2 agrees at 11 bases. CDR1 LNHDA and CDR2 SQIVND come from the germline V gene (reference sequence). V lost 9 bases and J lost 2; bases outside the gene matches: 6. This CDR3 spans 14 amino acids. CDR3: CASKQLAGAYEQYF. DNA of the CDR3: TGTGCCAGCAAGCAACTAGCGGGAGCCTACGAGCAGTACTTC.

The V and J genes are TRBV13 and TRBJ1-1; 9 nucleotides agree with TRBD1. Trimming took 6 bases from V and 7 from J; bases not matched to a gene: 9. CDR3 length: 14 residues. Germline V gene lookup returns CDR1 PRHDT and CDR2 FYEKMQ (reference sequence). The CDR3: CASSSTGGFYEAFF. CDR3 in DNA: TGTGCCAGCAGTTCAACAGGGGGCTTCTATGAAGCTTTCTTT. Together with reference TRBV13 and TRBJ1-1, the CDR3 gives the full variable domain: AAGVIQSPRHLIKEKRETATLKCYPIPRHDTVYWYQQGPGQDPQFLISFYEKMQSDKGSIPDRFSAQQFSDYHSELNMSSLELGDSALYFCASSSTGGFYEAFFGQGTRLTVV.

This clone appeared once. The CDR3 nucleotides are TGTGCCAGCAGCGTGCAGGGTCAGGATGAAAAACTGTTTTTT. This translates into CASSVQGQDEKLFF. The chain uses TRBV5-6 and TRBJ1-4; tentatively, D is TRBD1 (5 bases). Between the trimmed V and J ends, which lost 4 bases and 6 bases, there was a span of 13 bases. Germline V CDR1 and CDR2: SGHDT, YYEEEE. CDR3 length equals 14 residues.

This sequence joins TRBV27 and TRBJ2-7; D not resolved. CDR3 length: 14 residues. Germline V gene sequence: CDR1 MNHEY, CDR2 SMNVEV (reference sequence). Deletions cut 2 bases from V and 2 bases from J, with 10 bases between. The CDR3 DNA reads TGTGCCAGCAGTTTAACGGCAGGACCCTACGAGCAGTACTTC. As protein: CASSLTAGPYEQYF.

This rearrangement joins TRBV4-3 to TRBJ2-2, with TRBD1 as a possible D gene (5 bases). This CDR3 contains 15 residues. The V end lost 2 bases, the J end lost 5 bases, and 12 bases lay between the germline ends. Germline V gives CDR1 LGHNA, CDR2 YSLEER. DNA for the CDR3: TGCGCCAGCAGCCAATTCCAGGGTGGGACCGGGGAGCTGTTTTTT. It codes for CASSQFQGGTGELFF.

V usage is TRBV7-3 and J usage is TRBJ2-1; D is unresolved. Between the trimmed V and J ends, which lost 2 bases and 7 bases, there was a span of 15 bases. Germline assignment: CDR1 SGHTA and CDR2 FQGTGA. The CDR3 loop spans 15 amino acids. The CDR3 DNA reads as TGTGCCAGCAGCTTATATGCAGCGCCCAGGAATGAGCAGTTCTTC. Its protein product is CASSLYAAPRNEQFF.